This record looks at one T cell receptor (beta chain) sequence and its context. This clonotype has a count of ten or more. Its antigen is unknown. Within one base of it there is no much larger clone, and no base qualities were kept. The time point label for this specimen denotes: newly diagnosed GD, antithyroid drugs for less than 3 months. For both TCR sequencing and RNA sequencing, RNA was extracted from PBMCs using TRIzol. Graves' disease was diagnosed according to American Thyroid Association guidelines. Patients were recruited from an endocrinology department in Xi'an, China. Each patient gave 7 to 9.5 milliliters of peripheral blood, collected in an EDTA anticoagulant tube. Ficoll Paque Plus density gradient separation was used to isolate PBMCs, and no additional T cell sorting was done. An Agilent 2100 Bioanalyzer and agarose gel were used to assess RNA quality, and a NanoDrop 2000 was used to measure RNA concentration.

Receptor amplification or capture employed multiplex PCR. Instrument on record: Illumina HiSeq 4000. To build TCR beta libraries, CDR3 regions were amplified by Arm-PCR using iRepertoire HTBI primers. Gel purification was performed on PCR products prior to sequencing. The study's processing was this. Across samples, approximately 68 TRBV and 13 to 15 TRBJ segments were identified and used for gene usage analysis of CDR3 amino acid clonotypes. COPE and FqMerger were used to merge the filtered high-quality paired reads into contigs. Contigs were aligned with BLAST to IMGT TRBV, TRBD and TRBJ reference genes, and CDR3 was defined per IMGT. Clonotypes above 0.1% frequency were classified as highly expanded clones. Shannon entropy was used to measure repertoire diversity, and the Gini coefficient was used to measure V-J evenness. Public clonotypes were defined as clonotypes shared by more than one individual. TCRdb took the public reads, trimmed them with fastp at Q25, ran MiXCR for clone calling and kept in-frame beta chains. Rows matching on CDR3 protein sequence are summarized as one entry with the most common DNA and genes. These V and J calls are TCRdb output, not the study's own analysis. For this sample the table gives roughly 420,000 distinct CDR3 sequences, of which around 15% were detected only once. 22% of the sample is held by the ten biggest clonotypes.

The data stem from a study of regulatory T cells in long-lasting Graves disease (dated by TCRdb to the early 2020s). At the level of the whole study: Antithyroid drugs had been taken for less than 3 months by newly diagnosed Graves' disease patients. Patients with persistent Graves' disease were compared with patients with newly diagnosed Graves' disease using TCR sequencing and RNA sequencing of peripheral blood. The study took place in China and was registered as a clinical trial. A total of roughly 35 samples underwent TCR sequencing: about 13 from persistent and some 20 from newly diagnosed Graves' disease patients.

Trimmed from V: 1 base; trimmed from J: 6 bases; junction bases lacking a gene match: 2. Inclusive of the bounding cysteine and phenylalanine, the CDR3 is 15 residues long. Solely the CDR3 DNA is kept, with 45 bases framed from the first base. The germline V gene encodes CDR1 SGHVS and CDR2 FQNEAQ. Study-wide conclusions, independent of this receptor: Sequencing and analysis were restricted to the TCR beta chain. Preferential use of TRBV28, TRBJ1-2 and TRBJ2-5 was observed in persistent disease, whereas TRBV20-1 and TRBJ2-1 were favored in newly diagnosed disease. Compared with newly diagnosed patients, persistent Graves' disease patients had lower TCR Shannon entropy and fewer highly expanded clones, which suggests clonal expansion. The small sample size was acknowledged by the authors as a limitation that may reduce accuracy. Only peripheral blood was studied, because thyroid tissue, the primary lesion, was inaccessible. Persistent patients shared more public clonotypes among themselves (2,741) than newly diagnosed patients did (approximately 970).

The source material was peripheral blood mononuclear cells (PBMCs), sampled at new diagnosis, from a patient treated with antithyroid drugs. This receptor was obtained from a female donor with Graves disease. The V and J segments used are TRBV7-8 and TRBJ2-2, with 10 central nucleotides matching TRBD1. Here is the DNA: TGTGCCAGCAGCTTAGGGGACAGGGGATCCGGGGAGCTGTTTTTT. Its amino acids are CASSLGDRGSGELFF.